This T cell receptor beta chain was sequenced during a study of blood T cell repertoires in COVID-19. Here immunoSEQ multiplex PCR was the method, and the copy in TCRdb shows in-frame clones only, minus some. The sample has under 200,000 clones, about 88% seen once; the top ten hold less than 5.5%. V was pared by 4 bases and J by 1 base, with 20 bases of the junction left unmatched. The CDR3 spans 21 residues. CDR1 is LGHNA and CDR2 is YSLEER in the germline V gene. The TCR was taken from an elderly woman with acute or convalescent COVID-19. Sequencing input: peripheral blood. The gene calls are TRBV4-3 and TRBJ2-3; TRBD2 aligns across 10 bases. For the CDR3, the DNA is TGCGCCAGCAGCCCAGGGCGGGAGGTAGCGGGAGGTCCCCCTGGCACAGATACGCAGTATTTT. This encodes CASSPGREVAGGPPGTDTQYF.